A single sample gave rise to the 22 T cell receptor beta chains below, sequenced in a study of identical twins. TCRdb re-analysed the 5' RACE reads in MiXCR, keeping a single row per CDR3 protein. Of 1,800,000 or so distinct CDR3 sequences listed, more than 30% are singletons. Specimen: cord blood. These TCRs come from a newborn girl in good health.

This chain uses TRBV12-3 or TRBV12-4 with TRBJ2-3, with 7 bases fitting TRBD1. The CDR3 spans 17 residues. Trimming at V came to 6 bases and at J to 0 bases, leaving 12 bases not matched to a gene. CDR3 region: CASSNPSTGYSTDTQYF. DNA of the CDR3: TGTGCCAGCAGCAATCCTTCGACAGGGTATAGCACAGATACGCAGTATTTT.

This clonotype showed up just once. This chain connects TRBV6-1 to TRBJ2-1; 7 nucleotides align to TRBD1. The DNA end favors TRBJ2-7, so the J call may be wrong. The CDR3 contains 14 residues. The germline V gene encodes CDR1 MNHNS and CDR2 SASEGT. In nucleotides, the CDR3 is TGTGCCAGCAGGTTACCGGGACAGATATACGAGCAGTACTTC. It specifies CASRLPGQIYEQYF.

A few counts support this clonotype. The chain links TRBV6-1 to TRBJ1-6; D is uncertain. Germline V gives CDR1 MNHNS, CDR2 SASEGT. The V end lost 8 bases, the J end lost 7 bases, and 15 bases lay between the germline ends. The CDR3 is 14 amino acids. The CDR3 protein is CASRSVTANSPLHF. The CDR3 DNA is TGTGCCAGCCGTTCAGTGACGGCCAATTCACCCCTCCACTTT.

As concerns this clonotype: One junction end disagrees with the germline gene, perhaps due to a read error. This rearrangement joins TRBV9 to TRBJ2-1, with TRBD1 identical over 7 bases. With the DNA end fitting TRBJ2-7 better, the J assignment may be wrong. Germline CDR1 reads SGDLS; CDR2 reads YYNGEE. The CDR3 contains 14 residues. CDR3 nucleotides: TGTGCCAGCATCGTAGGGGGCTCCTACAATGAGCAGTACTTC. Its translation is CASIVGGSYNEQYF.

This clonotype was observed a handful of times. V is TRBV5-1 and J is TRBJ2-3; D gene unclear. Trimming took off 0 bases at V and 2 bases at J, with 7 bases between the two ends. This CDR3 is built from 14 residues. The germline gives CDR1 SGHRS, CDR2 YFSETQ. This CDR3 is CASSLATVTDTQYF. The CDR3 DNA reads TGCGCCAGCAGCTTGGCCACGGTCACAGATACGCAGTATTTT.

This clonotype was observed a handful of times. The chain's CDR3 is CASSVPEVALNYEQYF. DNA for the CDR3: TGTGCCAGCAGTGTTCCGGAGGTAGCTCTAAACTACGAGCAGTACTTC. The J gene is TRBJ2-7, the V gene TRBV28; weak D call: TRBD2 (5 bases). The CDR3 has 16 amino acids. V was trimmed by 5 bases and J by 3 bases, leaving 20 bases between them. CDR1 and CDR2 from the germline V gene are MDHEN and SYDVKM.

J is TRBJ1-6 and V is TRBV14; no definite D call. This CDR3 region has 15 residues. The germline CDR1 and CDR2 sequences are SGHDN and FVKESK. Deletions cut 4 bases from V and 2 bases from J, with 9 bases between. The CDR3 DNA reads as TGTGCCAGCAGCCCCCCTGGGGCCTATAATTCACCCCTCCACTTT. Its protein product is CASSPPGAYNSPLHF.

The V gene is TRBV20-1, the J gene TRBJ2-4; D unclear. Trimming took 2 bases from V and 1 from J, leaving 12 bases between them. The CDR3 runs 15 residues. Germline values: CDR1 DFQATT, CDR2 SNEGSKA (reference sequence). The CDR3 DNA follows: TGCAGTGCTAGATTAGGGCGCGCGGCCAAAAACATTCAGTACTTC. Translated: CSARLGRAAKNIQYF.

The sample holds a few counts of this clonotype. The rearrangement links TRBV5-1 to TRBJ2-7, with 11 bases lining up with TRBD2. Germline CDR1 and CDR2: SGHRS and YFSETQ. The CDR3 consists of 16 residues. V gave up 4 bases and J gave up 0 bases; unmatched junction bases: 6. CDR3 protein: CASSPTTSGGSYEQYF. The CDR3 nucleotides are TGCGCCAGCAGCCCGACCACTAGCGGGGGCTCCTACGAGCAGTACTTC.

This clonotype was detected a few times. This rearrangement joins TRBV30 to TRBJ1-5; 8 bases agree with TRBD1. Unmatched junction bases numbered 5, after V lost 3 bases and J lost 1 base. The CDR3 runs to 15 residues. In germline, CDR1 is GTSNPN, CDR2 SVGIG (reference sequence). This chain's CDR3 is CAWSAQGASNQPQHF. The CDR3 DNA reads TGTGCCTGGAGCGCGCAGGGGGCGAGCAATCAGCCCCAGCATTTT.

This clonotype was detected only a few times. The CDR3 DNA reads as TGTGCCAGCAGCAATTTGGATGGCAGCGGGAGCCATTTCGAGCAGTACTTC. Protein product: CASSNLDGSGSHFEQYF. The V call is TRBV21-1, the J call TRBJ2-7; the D segment call TRBD2 is taken from the table without a DNA check. TRBV21-1 is a known pseudogene. This CDR3 has 17 residues.

This clonotype was recorded a few times. This sequence joins TRBV6-5 and TRBJ2-3; D gene uncertain. The CDR3 loop spans 14 amino acids. V was pared by 1 base and J by 4 bases, with 9 bases between. Germline lookup yields CDR1 MNHEY and CDR2 SVGAGI. The CDR3 nucleotides are TGTGCCAGCAGTTACTACCCGCTCGCAGATACGCAGTATTTT. Protein sequence: CASSYYPLADTQYF.

J is TRBJ2-7 and V is TRBV24-1; no reliable D call. Looked up from germline, CDR1 is KGHDR and CDR2 is SFDVKD. The ends were cut back, 3 bases at V and 5 bases at J, with 4 bases in the middle. The CDR3 has 11 amino acids. Written as DNA, the CDR3 is TGTGCCACCAGTGATGGGGACGAGCAGTACTTC. This sequence encodes CATSDGDEQYF.

This clonotype was seen only a few times. The chain employs TRBV27 and TRBJ1-2; D is ambiguous. There are 12 residues in the CDR3. Germline CDR1 MNHEY, CDR2 SMNVEV (reference sequence). The germline V and J ends were trimmed by 6 bases and 8 bases, with 13 bases remaining between them. The CDR3 DNA is TGTGCCAGCAGCTCCCTCGGCCAAGGCTACACCTTC. Translating gives CASSSLGQGYTF.

This clonotype appeared once. The chain combines TRBV12-3 or TRBV12-4 with TRBJ2-4; the match to TRBD1 covers 10 bases. The end of the DNA fits TRBJ2-7 better, so the J call may be wrong. This CDR3 contains 15 residues. CDR3 protein: CASSHAGQGAYEQYF. The CDR3 DNA reads TGTGCCAGCAGCCATGCTGGACAGGGGGCCTACGAGCAGTACTTC.

DNA of the CDR3: TGCAGTGCCAGTCGGACTAGGTTGTACGAGCAGTACTTC. Encoded protein: CSASRTRLYEQYF. This rearrangement joins TRBV20-1 to TRBJ2-7, with 7 bases aligning to TRBD2. CDR1 is DFQATT and CDR2 is SNEGSKA in the germline V gene (reference sequence). The CDR3 has 13 residues. J gave up 4 bases and V 6 bases, and 9 bases lay outside the gene matches.

The chain has TRBV3-1 and TRBJ2-5; TRBD2 might be the D (6 bases). Trimming removed 10 bases from V and 1 base from J, with 16 bases in between. The CDR3 length is 14 residues. Germline assignment: CDR1 LGHDT and CDR2 YNNKEL (reference sequence). The CDR3 here is CANWDSKAQETQYF. The CDR3 region has the DNA TGTGCCAACTGGGACTCCAAGGCCCAAGAGACCCAGTACTTC.

Comment on this clonotype: The germline gene is not matched at one end of the junction; a read error may be the cause. For the CDR3, the DNA is TGCGCCAGCAGCTTGGACGGACAGTTTAACTGTGGCTACACCTTC. This codes for CASSLDGQFNCGYTF. The J gene is TRBJ1-2, the V gene TRBV5-1; maybe TRBD1 (6 bases). The germline gives CDR1 SGHRS, CDR2 YFSETQ. The CDR3 sequence is 15 residues long.

The chain couples TRBV12-3 or TRBV12-4 to TRBJ2-2, with 9 bases that match TRBD2. There are 16 residues in the CDR3. V shed 6 bases and J 1 base; nucleotides not matched to a gene: 6. CDR3 DNA sequence: TGTGCCAGCAGCATTAGCGGGAGAAGGAACACCGGGGAGCTGTTTTTT. Its translation is CASSISGRRNTGELFF.

This clonotype was counted once. This chain links TRBV20-1 with TRBJ2-1; 9 bases align to TRBD2. The CDR3 is 12 amino acids. Germline loops: CDR1 DFQATT, CDR2 SNEGSKA (reference sequence). V lost 8 bases, J lost 6 bases, and 5 bases stayed unmatched. The CDR3 DNA follows: TGCAGTATTATACTAGCGGGCAATGAGCAGTTCTTC. Translation: CSIILAGNEQFF.

This clonotype was recorded many times. This chain links TRBV20-1 with TRBJ1-5, with D hard to call. V shed 4 bases and J shed 1 base, with 5 bases lying between them. Germline V gives CDR1 DFQATT, CDR2 SNEGSKA (reference sequence). The CDR3 is 12 amino acids. Here the CDR3 reads CSATGSNQPQHF. CDR3 nucleotides: TGCAGTGCTACGGGGAGCAATCAGCCCCAGCATTTT.

V gene TRBV20-1 combines with J gene TRBJ2-3; TRBD2 agrees at 9 bases. The CDR3 consists of 14 residues. Germline CDR1 DFQATT, CDR2 SNEGSKA (reference sequence). The trim removed 3 bases at V and 5 bases at J, leaving 6 bases unmatched. This CDR3 reads CSARASGVVDTQYF. The CDR3 bases are TGCAGTGCTAGGGCTAGCGGGGTGGTAGATACGCAGTATTTT.